This T cell receptor beta chain was observed in a study of early T cells in non-severe SARS-CoV-2 infection. In TCRdb, the 5' RACE reads were re-called with MiXCR into one record per CDR3 protein. The sample records about 26,000 distinct CDR3 sequences, roughly 4.2% being singletons. The CDR3 spans 16 residues. Trimming removed 6 bases from V and 2 bases from J, with 14 bases in between. This TCR was sampled from an adult who was a healthcare worker with PCR-confirmed SARS-CoV-2 infection or an uninfected control (not recorded which). Sequencing input: whole blood. The chain employs TRBV12-3 or TRBV12-4 and TRBJ1-6; D is unclear. CDR3 sequence: CASRLRGSTYNSPLHF. In DNA form, the CDR3 reads TGTGCCAGCAGACTAAGAGGGAGCACCTATAATTCACCCCTCCACTTT.